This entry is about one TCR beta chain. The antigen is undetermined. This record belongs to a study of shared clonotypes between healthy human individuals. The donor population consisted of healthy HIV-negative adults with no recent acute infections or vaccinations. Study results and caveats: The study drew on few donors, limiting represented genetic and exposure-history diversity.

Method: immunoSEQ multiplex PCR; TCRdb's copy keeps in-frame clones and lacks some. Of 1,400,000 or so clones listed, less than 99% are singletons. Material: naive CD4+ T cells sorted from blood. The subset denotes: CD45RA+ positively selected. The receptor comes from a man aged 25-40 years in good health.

CDR3 in DNA: TGTGCCAGCAGCTTAGTCACTAGCAACGAGCAGTACTTC. Amino acids: CASSLVTSNEQYF. This chain links TRBV13 with TRBJ2-7; tentative D call: TRBD2 (6 bases). V dropped 1 base and J dropped 5 bases, with 9 bases sitting between them. This CDR3 has 13 amino acids. Germline V lookup: CDR1 PRHDT, CDR2 FYEKMQ (reference sequence).